This T cell receptor (beta chain) derives from a study of T cell changes during pregnancy in multiple sclerosis. Libraries were prepared by immunoSEQ multiplex PCR; TCRdb keeps only in-frame clonotypes and omits some of them. The sample consists of some 24,000 clones, more than 85% of them appearing once. Sequences were derived from CD4+ T cells from peripheral blood mononuclear cells, sampled in the second trimester of pregnancy. The receptor was derived from a female donor in good health, enrolled as a control in a pregnancy study.

CDR3 sequence reads: CASSTDMKETQYF. The CDR3 nucleotides are TGTGCCAGCTCAACCGACATGAAAGAGACCCAGTACTTC. V gene TRBV18 combines with J gene TRBJ2-5; D uncertain. Germline V lookup: CDR1 KGHSH, CDR2 LQKENI. This CDR3 region has 13 residues. The V and J ends lost 5 bases and 3 bases respectively, with 10 bases between them. Drawing the rest from reference TRBV18 and TRBJ2-5, the complete variable domain is NAGVMQNPRHLVRRRGQEARLRCSPMKGHSHVYWYRQLPEEGLKFMVYLQKENIIDESGMPKERFSAEFPKEGPSILRIQQVVRGDSAAYFCASSTDMKETQYFGPGTRLLVL.